This T cell receptor beta chain was found in a study of cytomegalovirus exposure and HLA in healthy donors. Study outcomes and limitations: One cluster of highly shared sequence variants probably arose as a sequencing artifact. Donors were assumed by presence/absence analyses to have roughly uniform sequencing depth. The later analysis indicated that the majority of CMV-associated TCR beta chains appeared HLA-restricted.

The PCR made use of 60 Vbeta and 13 Jbeta primers. The data were produced by immunoSEQ multiplex PCR, yet TCRdb's version contains in-frame clones alone and is incomplete. In the table there are under 90,000 clones, around 68% of which are singletons. To note about this clone: Antigen unknown.

V gave up 4 bases and J gave up 2 bases; unmatched junction bases: 6. Germline-derived CDR1 and CDR2 are SGHNT and YYREEE (reference sequence). The CDR3 spans 14 residues. This rearrangement joins TRBV5-4 to TRBJ2-7; 7 bases map to TRBD2. This receptor was identified in a man aged 35-49 years in good health and CMV-seropositive. The source material was PBMCs. Here the CDR3 reads CASSPTSGAYEQYF. The DNA for the CDR3 is TGTGCCAGCAGCCCAACCAGCGGGGCCTACGAGCAGTACTTC.